Here is one T cell receptor (beta chain) with its context. This specimen comes from a study of blood T cell repertoires in COVID-19. Study-level information: Samples taken during acute and convalescent COVID-19 were collected in the United States, Italy and Spain. T cells, B-cell-depleted T cells, or PBMCs provided the cDNA or gDNA that served as material.

Original methodology: The assay estimated nucleated cells by amplifying reference gene primers. Profiled with immunoSEQ multiplex PCR; TCRdb holds only in-frame clones, not every one. V, J and clone size reflect that table, while D and trimming were determined from the DNA. The repertoire holds about 180,000 clones, with around 87% as singletons. The junction had 6 bases not matched to a gene; V was cut back by 4 bases and J by 5 bases. The CDR3 runs 15 residues. The germline gives CDR1 KGHDR, CDR2 SFDVKD. Sequencing was performed on peripheral blood. J is TRBJ2-1 and V is TRBV24-1; 8 nucleotides match TRBD1. The clonotype was recovered from a woman in her twenties or thirties with active or convalescent COVID-19. In nucleotides, the CDR3 is TGTGCCACCAGTGACCCCGGACAGGGAAACAATGAGCAGTTCTTC. Translation: CATSDPGQGNNEQFF.